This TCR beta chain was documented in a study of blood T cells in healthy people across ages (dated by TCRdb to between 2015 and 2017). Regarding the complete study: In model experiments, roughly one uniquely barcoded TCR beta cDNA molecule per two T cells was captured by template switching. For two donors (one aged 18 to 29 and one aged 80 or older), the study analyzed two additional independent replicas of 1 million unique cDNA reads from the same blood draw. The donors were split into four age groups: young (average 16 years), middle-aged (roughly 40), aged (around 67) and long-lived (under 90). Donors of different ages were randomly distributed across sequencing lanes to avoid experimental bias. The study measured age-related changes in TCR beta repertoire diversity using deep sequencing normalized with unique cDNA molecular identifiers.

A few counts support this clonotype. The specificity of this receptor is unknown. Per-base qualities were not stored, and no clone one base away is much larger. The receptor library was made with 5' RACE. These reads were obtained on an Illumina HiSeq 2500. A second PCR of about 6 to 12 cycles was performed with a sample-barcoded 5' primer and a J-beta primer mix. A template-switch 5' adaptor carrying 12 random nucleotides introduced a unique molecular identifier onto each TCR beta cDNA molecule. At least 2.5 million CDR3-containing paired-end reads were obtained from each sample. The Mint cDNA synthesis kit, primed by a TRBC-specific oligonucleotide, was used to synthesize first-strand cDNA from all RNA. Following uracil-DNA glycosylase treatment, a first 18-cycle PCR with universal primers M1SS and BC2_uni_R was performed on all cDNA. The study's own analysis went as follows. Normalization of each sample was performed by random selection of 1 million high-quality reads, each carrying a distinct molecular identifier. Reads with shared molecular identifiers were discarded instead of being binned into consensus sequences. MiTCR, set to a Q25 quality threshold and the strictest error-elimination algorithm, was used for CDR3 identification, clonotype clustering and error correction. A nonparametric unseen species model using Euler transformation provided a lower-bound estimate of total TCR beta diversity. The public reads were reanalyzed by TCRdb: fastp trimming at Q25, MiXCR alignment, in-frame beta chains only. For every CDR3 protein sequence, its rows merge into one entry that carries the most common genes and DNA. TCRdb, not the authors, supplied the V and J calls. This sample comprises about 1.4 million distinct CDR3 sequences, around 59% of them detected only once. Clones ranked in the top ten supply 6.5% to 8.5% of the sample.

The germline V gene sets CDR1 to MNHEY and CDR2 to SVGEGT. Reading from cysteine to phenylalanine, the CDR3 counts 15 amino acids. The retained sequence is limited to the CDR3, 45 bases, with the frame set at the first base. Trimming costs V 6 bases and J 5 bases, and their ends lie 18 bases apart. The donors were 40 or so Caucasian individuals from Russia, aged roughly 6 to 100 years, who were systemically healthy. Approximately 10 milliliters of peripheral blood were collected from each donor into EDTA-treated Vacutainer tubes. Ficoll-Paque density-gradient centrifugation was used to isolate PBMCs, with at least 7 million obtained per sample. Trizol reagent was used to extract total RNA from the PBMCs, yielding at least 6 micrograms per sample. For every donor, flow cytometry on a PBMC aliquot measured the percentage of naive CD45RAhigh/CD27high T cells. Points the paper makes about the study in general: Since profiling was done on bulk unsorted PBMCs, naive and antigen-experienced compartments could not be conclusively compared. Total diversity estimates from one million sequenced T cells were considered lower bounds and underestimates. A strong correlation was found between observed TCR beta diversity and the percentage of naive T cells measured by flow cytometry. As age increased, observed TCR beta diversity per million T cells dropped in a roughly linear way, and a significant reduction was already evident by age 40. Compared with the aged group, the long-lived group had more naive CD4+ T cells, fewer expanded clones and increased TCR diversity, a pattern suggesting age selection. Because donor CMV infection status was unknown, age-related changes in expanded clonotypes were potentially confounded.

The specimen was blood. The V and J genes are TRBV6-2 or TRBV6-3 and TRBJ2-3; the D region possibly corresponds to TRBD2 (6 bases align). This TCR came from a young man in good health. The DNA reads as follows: TGTGCCAGCAGCCCCCCGGGGCGGAGGGGAGATACGCAGTATTTT. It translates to CASSPPGRRGDTQYF.